Below are 31 T cell receptor beta chains sequenced from a single sample in a study of response to subunit inactivated influenza vaccine. Via MiXCR, TCRdb re-called the RT-PCR reads, giving one row per CDR3 protein. The sample holds over 750,000 distinct CDR3 sequences, 21% seen once. The sample consisted of PBMCs from blood, taken roughly 5 days after vaccination. These receptors all come from a man between 45 and 60 years old who received an inactivated influenza vaccine.

This clonotype was counted many times. The V call is TRBV5-6, the J call TRBJ1-6; 9 nucleotides match TRBD1. Germline CDR1 and CDR2: SGHDT and YYEEEE. This CDR3 is built from 15 residues. Germline trimming cut 4 bases from V and 6 bases from J; bases unmatched to any gene: 5. The CDR3: CASSEGQGLNSPLHF. The DNA of the CDR3 is TGTGCCAGCAGCGAGGGACAGGGCCTTAATTCACCCCTCCACTTT.

This clonotype was observed a handful of times. CDR3 nucleotides: TGCGCCAGCAGCGTGAACCGGGACGGCTATAATTCACCCCTCCACTTT. It specifies CASSVNRDGYNSPLHF. This rearrangement joins TRBV5-1 to TRBJ1-6; D is possibly TRBD1 (5 bases). CDR1 and CDR2 from the germline V gene are SGHRS and YFSETQ. CDR3 length: 16 amino acids. Trimming took off 4 bases at V and 3 bases at J, with 14 bases between the two ends.

This clonotype has a count of ten or more. The V call is TRBV7-9, the J call TRBJ2-3; TRBD2 is a possible D gene (6 bases). The CDR3 length is 11 residues. Trimming stripped 4 bases from V and 11 bases from J, with 10 bases between. Germline CDR1 SEHNR, CDR2 FQNEAQ (reference sequence). The CDR3 nucleotides read TGTGCCAGCAGCTCCGGACTAAGGCAGTATTTT. Translated, it gives CASSSGLRQYF. Using reference TRBV7-9 and TRBJ2-3 for the parts outside the CDR3, the full variable domain is DTGVSQNPRHKITKRGQNVTFRCDPISEHNRLYWYRQTLGQGPEFLTYFQNEAQLEKSRLLSDRFSAERPKGSFSTLEIQRTEQGDSAMYLCASSSGLRQYFGPGTRLTVL.

V and J are TRBV5-1 and TRBJ2-2; TRBD1 aligns across 8 bases. V shed 4 bases, J shed 4 bases, and the junction held 9 bases outside the gene matches. The CDR3 runs 16 residues. Germline-derived CDR1 and CDR2 are SGHRS and YFSETQ. The CDR3 reads CASSPSTGVVTGELFF. The CDR3, as DNA: TGCGCCAGCAGCCCCTCGACAGGGGTAGTCACCGGGGAGCTGTTTTTT.

This clonotype was observed a handful of times. The rearrangement links TRBV7-2 to TRBJ2-7, with 9 nucleotides matching TRBD2. Looked up from germline, CDR1 is SGHTA and CDR2 is FQGNSA. V was clipped by 8 bases and J by 2 bases; unmatched bases: 10. This CDR3 region has 15 residues. The CDR3 loop reads CASRVGSSGAYEQYF. The CDR3 region has the DNA TGTGCCAGCCGCGTCGGGTCTAGCGGGGCCTACGAGCAGTACTTC.

This clonotype was counted only a few times. This chain connects TRBV14 to TRBJ2-7; 8 nucleotides match TRBD1. The germline gives CDR1 SGHDN, CDR2 FVKESK. This CDR3 is built from 16 residues. The trim removed 4 bases at V and 0 bases at J, leaving 8 bases unmatched. As DNA, the CDR3 is TGTGCCAGCAGCCGCCCCGGGACAGGCTACTCCTACGAGCAGTACTTC. It codes for CASSRPGTGYSYEQYF. Supplemented by reference TRBV14 and TRBJ2-7, the full variable domain reads EAGVTQFPSHSVIEKGQTVTLRCDPISGHDNLYWYRRVMGKEIKFLLHFVKESKQDESGMPNNRFLAERTGGTYSTLKVQPAELEDSGVYFCASSRPGTGYSYEQYFGPGTRLTVT.

The V call is TRBV7-6, the J call TRBJ2-5; D is unclear. CDR3 length: 17 residues. Looked up from germline, CDR1 is SGHVS and CDR2 is FNYEAQ. V lost 2 bases and J lost 2, with 18 bases in between. The CDR3 DNA is TGTGCCAGCAGCTTACCTGACTCCTGGTTGGGGCAAGAGACCCAGTACTTC. Protein product: CASSLPDSWLGQETQYF.

The CDR3 DNA sequence: TGTGCCAGCAGCCACGGGACTCCCCAACGCTACAATGAGCAGTTCTTC. Translation gives CASSHGTPQRYNEQFF. The chain joins TRBV11-1 to TRBJ2-1; D is possibly TRBD2 (6 bases). V was trimmed by 5 bases and J by 3 bases, leaving 17 bases between them. This CDR3 comprises 16 residues. Looked up from germline, CDR1 is SGHAT and CDR2 is FQDESV (reference sequence).

Concerning this clonotype itself: At one end, the junction sequence differs from germline, possibly due to a read error. The chain is built from TRBV20-1 and TRBJ2-2; 9 positions match TRBD2. CDR3 length equals 16 residues. Germline CDR1 and CDR2: DFQATT and SNEGSKA (reference sequence). The CDR3 DNA is TGCAGTGCTCAAAACTACTTAGCGGGGGCCCATGGGGAGCAGTTTTTT. This gives the protein CSAQNYLAGAHGEQFF.

The V call is TRBV5-1, the J call TRBJ2-1, with a tentative D call TRBD1 (5 bases). This CDR3 comprises 15 residues. In germline, CDR1 is SGHRS, CDR2 YFSETQ. V dropped 0 bases and J dropped 6 bases, with 13 bases sitting between them. CDR3 sequence: CASSLGGSKGNEQFF. The CDR3 nucleotides read TGCGCCAGCAGCTTGGGGGGCAGTAAGGGCAATGAGCAGTTCTTC.

The rearrangement joins TRBV29-1 to TRBJ2-1, with 8 bases aligning to TRBD2. CDR3 length: 13 amino acids. Germline values: CDR1 SQVTM, CDR2 ANQGSEA. The ends lost 7 bases at V and 4 bases at J; junction bases unmatched: 6. CDR3 sequence (DNA): TGCAGCGCCAGCGGGAGCGGGTACAATGAGCAGTTCTTC. It encodes CSASGSGYNEQFF.

This clonotype showed up just a few times. The rearrangement links TRBV20-1 to TRBJ1-6, with 7 nucleotides matching TRBD1. Looked up from germline, CDR1 is DFQATT and CDR2 is SNEGSKA (reference sequence). The CDR3 sequence is 14 residues long. V was clipped by 2 bases and J by 7 bases; unmatched bases: 5. CDR3 nucleotide sequence: TGCAGTGCTAGAAAGGGGACAGTCAATTCACCCCTCCACTTT. Encoded protein: CSARKGTVNSPLHF.

In this sample, this clonotype turned up a few times. This chain joins TRBV20-1 and TRBJ2-5, with 9 bases matching TRBD2. Germline lookup yields CDR1 DFQATT and CDR2 SNEGSKA (reference sequence). Trimming took 1 base from V and 1 from J; bases not matched to a gene: 4. The CDR3 is 15 amino acids. CDR3 DNA: TGCAGTGCTAGAGCCCTAGCGGGAATCCAAGAGACCCAGTACTTC. Translating it yields CSARALAGIQETQYF.

V usage is TRBV7-3 and J usage is TRBJ2-3; 11 bases agree with TRBD2. This CDR3 comprises 16 residues. V lost 5 bases, J lost 2 bases, and 6 bases stayed unmatched. Looked up from germline, CDR1 is SGHTA and CDR2 is FQGTGA. Written as DNA, the CDR3 is TGTGCCAGCAGCCTCGGGACTAGCGGACCCACAGATACGCAGTATTTT. This translates into CASSLGTSGPTDTQYF.

This clonotype was found a few times. V and J are TRBV4-2 and TRBJ2-3; 7 bases agree with TRBD2. This CDR3 is 16 amino acids long. CDR1 and CDR2 from the germline V gene are LGHNA and YNFKEQ. The trim removed 0 bases at V and 3 bases at J, leaving 6 bases unmatched. CDR3 nucleotides: TGTGCCAGCAGCCAAGAGTGGCGGGGGAGGACAGATACGCAGTATTTT. Translating it yields CASSQEWRGRTDTQYF.

The CDR3 sequence: CSAREQPGPSTEAFF. The CDR3 nucleotides are TGCAGTGCTAGAGAACAACCGGGACCGAGCACTGAAGCTTTCTTT. The chain combines TRBV20-1 with TRBJ1-1; a weak D match, TRBD1 (5 bases). CDR3 length: 15 residues. Germline CDR1 reads DFQATT; CDR2 reads SNEGSKA (reference sequence). Deletions cut 0 bases from V and 4 bases from J, with 15 bases between.

The chain is built from TRBV3-1 and TRBJ1-5, with D possibly matching TRBD1 (5 bases). The CDR3 spans 15 residues. CDR1 and CDR2 (germline): LGHDT, YNNKEL (reference sequence). V was pared by 1 base and J by 1 base, with 8 bases between. The CDR3 here is CASSQGTMSNQPQHF. In nucleotides, the CDR3 is TGTGCCAGCAGCCAAGGGACAATGAGCAATCAGCCCCAGCATTTT.

This rearrangement joins TRBV6-2 or TRBV6-3 to TRBJ2-7, with unresolved D. Germline V gives CDR1 MNHEY, CDR2 SVGEGT. V shed 6 bases and J shed 7 bases, with 10 bases lying between them. This CDR3 has 11 amino acids. DNA of the CDR3: TGTGCCAGCAGACATAAGGGAGAGCAGTACTTC. Its protein product is CASRHKGEQYF.

The rearrangement uses TRBV29-1 and TRBJ2-4; TRBD2 matches 12 bases. Germline V CDR1 and CDR2: SQVTM, ANQGSEA. J gave up 2 bases and V 4 bases, and 6 bases lay outside the gene matches. The CDR3 is made up of 16 amino acids. CDR3 DNA sequence: TGCAGCGTTGCTAGCGGGAGGGCCCTAACCAAAAACATTCAGTACTTC. It translates to CSVASGRALTKNIQYF.

The chain has TRBV7-8 and TRBJ2-3; TRBD2 aligns across 15 bases. The CDR3 is 18 amino acids. Germline V gene lookup returns CDR1 SGHVS and CDR2 FQNEAQ. The ends lost 5 bases at V and 0 bases at J; junction bases unmatched: 6. For the CDR3, the DNA is TGTGCCAGCAGCCCTTGGACTAGCGGGAGGGCTAGCACAGATACGCAGTATTTT. Encoded protein: CASSPWTSGRASTDTQYF.

This clonotype was seen more than once but under ten times. This chain uses TRBV20-1 with TRBJ1-5, with 8 positions matching TRBD1. J lost 7 bases, V lost 0 bases, and 2 bases had no gene match. This CDR3 is built from 13 residues. Germline loops: CDR1 DFQATT, CDR2 SNEGSKA (reference sequence). CDR3 DNA: TGCAGTGCTAGAGAACAGGGGGAACAGCCCCAGCATTTT. This codes for CSAREQGEQPQHF.

V gene TRBV20-1 combines with J gene TRBJ2-1; 9 nucleotides align to TRBD1. Germline trimming cut 2 bases from V and 4 bases from J; bases unmatched to any gene: 3. In germline, CDR1 is DFQATT, CDR2 SNEGSKA (reference sequence). This CDR3 is built from 14 residues. The DNA of the CDR3 is TGCAGTGCTAGAACAGGGGGCCCTTACAATGAGCAGTTCTTC. Translation gives CSARTGGPYNEQFF.

The chain links TRBV6-1 to TRBJ1-1; D might be TRBD1 (5 bases). There are 12 residues in the CDR3. Germline V lookup: CDR1 MNHNS, CDR2 SASEGT. V gave up 5 bases and J gave up 7 bases, with 11 bases separating them. This CDR3 is CASSPIRVEAFF. CDR3 in DNA: TGTGCCAGCAGTCCCATCAGGGTTGAAGCTTTCTTT.

The CDR3 DNA reads TGTGCCACCAGTGATCCTAAGACTAGCGGGAGCTACGAGCAGTACTTC. This codes for CATSDPKTSGSYEQYF. The chain uses TRBV24-1 and TRBJ2-7; 12 bases are a match to TRBD2. The CDR3 extends over 16 amino acids. Germline V lookup: CDR1 KGHDR, CDR2 SFDVKD. V was pared by 3 bases and J by 3 bases, with 5 bases of the junction left unmatched.

The V call is TRBV6-2 or TRBV6-3, the J call TRBJ2-7, with D perhaps matching TRBD1 (8 bases). The CDR3 extends over 17 amino acids. V was shortened by 7 bases and J by 2 bases, with 24 bases between the two germline ends. Germline V lookup: CDR1 MNHEY, CDR2 SVGEGT. The CDR3 sequence: CASNFDRGGTTTYEQYF. The CDR3 coding sequence is TGTGCCAGCAACTTCGACAGGGGAGGGACTACCACCTACGAGCAGTACTTC.

This clonotype showed up just a few times. CDR3 in amino acids: CASSQVWTGLAGGYEQYF. In DNA, the CDR3 is TGCGCCAGCAGCCAAGTCTGGACAGGACTAGCGGGCGGCTACGAGCAGTACTTC. The chain is built from TRBV4-1 and TRBJ2-7, with 11 bases identical to TRBD2. Looked up from germline, CDR1 is MGHRA and CDR2 is YSYEKL. With V trimmed by 1 base and J by 3 bases, 11 bases remained unmatched. The CDR3 contains 18 residues.

The chain employs TRBV3-1 and TRBJ1-5; 8 bases align to TRBD1. Germline CDR1 reads LGHDT; CDR2 reads YNNKEL (reference sequence). This CDR3 spans 14 amino acids. Germline trimming cut 5 bases from V and 3 bases from J; bases unmatched to any gene: 3. The CDR3 bases are TGTGCCAGCAGCAAGACAGGGGTCAATCAGCCCCAGCATTTT. Protein product: CASSKTGVNQPQHF.

V usage is TRBV6-1 and J usage is TRBJ1-4; D might be TRBD1 (5 bases). The CDR3 runs to 16 residues. With 5 bases removed from V and 10 bases from J, the gap between germline ends came to 23 bases. CDR1 and CDR2 from the germline V gene are MNHNS and SASEGT. The CDR3 here is CASSRTATAGQGKLFF. The CDR3, as DNA: TGTGCCAGCAGTAGGACGGCGACCGCGGGGCAGGGAAAACTGTTTTTT.

V and J are TRBV6-1 and TRBJ2-1; no clear D. Germline V gene lookup returns CDR1 MNHNS and CDR2 SASEGT. V gave up 2 bases and J gave up 0 bases, with 8 bases separating them. There are 15 residues in the CDR3. The CDR3 DNA sequence: TGTGCCAGCAGTGAAACAAGAAGCTCCTACAATGAGCAGTTCTTC. It is translated as CASSETRSSYNEQFF.

This clonotype has at least ten counts. The chain has TRBV7-2 and TRBJ1-4; D remains ambiguous. Germline CDR1 SGHTA, CDR2 FQGNSA. Trimming pared 5 bases from V and 0 bases from J, leaving 1 base between. The CDR3 runs to 12 residues. The CDR3 coding sequence is TGTGCCAGCAGCACAACTAATGAAAAACTGTTTTTT. As protein: CASSTTNEKLFF.

The chain uses TRBV4-3 and TRBJ2-1; D may be TRBD1 (5 bases). CDR1 LGHNA and CDR2 YSLEER come from the germline V gene. Trimming stripped 0 bases from V and 0 bases from J, with 15 bases between. The CDR3 spans 18 residues. CDR3 residues: CASSQEWGVSDSYNEQFF. In DNA, the CDR3 is TGCGCCAGCAGCCAAGAATGGGGCGTTTCTGACTCCTACAATGAGCAGTTCTTC.